This is a list of T cell receptor beta chains from one sample in a study of blood T cell repertoires in COVID-19. Profiling relied on immunoSEQ multiplex PCR, and the TCRdb table lists in-frame clones only, not all of them. Found here are a few hundred thousand clones, around 82% of them singletons; the top ten hold 7% to 8.5%. Sequenced input: peripheral blood. Receptors originate from a woman in her 70s with acute or convalescent COVID-19. The CDR3 runs from the conserved cysteine through the conserved F or W. The D gene is left open where the match is weak. Where a row states a size, it is once, few, many or the class of an expanded clone; other rows omit it.

V,J,size,D,CDR3,DNA
TRBV11-2,TRBJ2-5,-,TRBD2,CASSLDFTLAGQETQYF,TGTGCCAGCAGCTTAGATTTTACACTAGCGGGTCAAGAGACCCAGTACTTC
TRBV29-1,TRBJ2-7,-,-,CSVQPRAGNSEQYF,TGCAGCGTTCAACCACGGGCAGGGAACAGCGAGCAGTACTTC
TRBV10-1,TRBJ2-1,-,TRBD2,CASSELAGNEQFF,TGCGCCAGCAGTGAACTAGCGGGCAATGAGCAGTTCTTC
TRBV7-2,TRBJ1-6,-,-,CASSSRDNYNSPLHF,TGTGCCAGCAGCTCACGGGACAACTATAATTCACCCCTCCACTTT
TRBV11-2,TRBJ1-3,few,-,CASSLGTTRNTIYF,TGTGCCAGCAGCTTAGGGACAACCCGAAACACCATATATTTT
TRBV29-1,TRBJ1-3,-,TRBD1,CSVGTGRLNTIYF,TGCAGCGTCGGGACAGGGCGTTTGAACACCATATATTTT
TRBV4-3,TRBJ1-2,-,TRBD1,CASSHDPSTGLGYTF,TGCGCCAGCAGCCACGATCCCTCGACAGGGCTTGGCTACACCTTC
TRBV5-6,TRBJ2-5,-,TRBD1,CASSLDRVPETQYF,TGTGCCAGCAGCTTAGACAGGGTTCCAGAGACCCAGTACTTC
TRBV28,TRBJ2-5,many,-,CASSLSVFHSYQETQYF,TGTGCCAGCAGTTTGTCCGTGTTCCACAGCTACCAAGAGACCCAGTACTTC
TRBV18,TRBJ2-5,-,-,CASSPSGVMETQYF,TGTGCCAGCTCACCATCGGGGGTGATGGAGACCCAGTACTTC